This TCR beta chain was sequenced during a study of blood T cell repertoires in COVID-19. Study summary: Acute-phase and convalescent COVID-19 samples originated in the United States, Italy and Spain. From T cells, B-cell-depleted T cells, or PBMCs came the material, which was cDNA or gDNA.

This CDR3 comprises 15 residues. The V segment lost 2 bases and the J segment 9 bases; nucleotides outside the gene matches: 7. Germline V gene data show CDR1 as SNHLY and CDR2 as FYNNEI. Measured with immunoSEQ multiplex PCR; TCRdb has only the in-frame clones, and not every one. The table includes about 190,000 clones, over 75% detected once. Sequencing input: peripheral blood. This chain links TRBV2 with TRBJ2-1, with TRBD2 matching over 10 bases. The sequence came from a woman aged 45-65 years with acute or convalescent COVID-19. The DNA of the CDR3 is TGTGCCAGCAGTGAAAATCTAGCGGGAGCCTTTGAGCAGTTCTTC. This gives the protein CASSENLAGAFEQFF.